These 20 T cell receptor beta chains originate from one sample sequenced in a study of T cells in Graves' hyperthyroidism and ophthalmopathy. TCR beta CDR3 sequences were amplified from RNA transcripts. The HTBI primer set served for first-round RT-PCR of the TCR CDR3. TCRdb analysed the multiplex PCR reads with MiXCR anew, one entry per CDR3 protein. The data contain more than 550,000 distinct CDR3 sequences, roughly 17% of them singletons. Sequenced: blood. These receptor sequences come from a man aged 50 to 60 with Graves' hyperthyroidism.

J is TRBJ2-2 and V is TRBV28; D is ambiguous. With 7 bases removed from V and 4 bases from J, the gap between germline ends came to 7 bases. This CDR3 has 12 residues. Germline V gives CDR1 MDHEN, CDR2 SYDVKM. This CDR3 reads CASTPVTGELFF. CDR3 DNA: TGTGCCAGCACCCCCGTCACCGGGGAGCTGTTTTTT.

In this sample, this clonotype turned up a few times. This sequence joins TRBV20-1 and TRBJ2-3; TRBD2 is a possible D gene (5 bases). The germline V gene has CDR1 DFQATT and CDR2 SNEGSKA (reference sequence). This CDR3 spans 13 amino acids. V lost 0 bases and J lost 9, with 13 bases in between. The CDR3 nucleotides are TGCAGTGCTAGAGATTTTTTTGAGGGAACGCAGTATTTT. Its protein is CSARDFFEGTQYF.

There are many counts of this clonotype. V gene TRBV20-1 combines with J gene TRBJ1-6; D possibly corresponds to TRBD1 (6 bases). CDR1 and CDR2 (germline): DFQATT, SNEGSKA (reference sequence). Between the trimmed V and J ends, which lost 2 bases and 6 bases, there was a span of 14 bases. CDR3 size: 15 residues. CDR3 loop: CSARRGTRVNSPLHF. The CDR3 coding sequence is TGCAGTGCTAGAAGGGGGACCCGGGTTAATTCACCCCTCCACTTT.

This clonotype has just a few counts. This chain connects TRBV10-3 to TRBJ2-3; D is possibly TRBD2 (7 bases). The CDR3 runs 13 residues. With 11 bases removed from V and 3 bases from J, the gap between germline ends came to 15 bases. Germline-derived CDR1 and CDR2 are ENHRY and SYGVKD. CDR3 sequence (DNA): TGTGCCGTGGGGGGGGCCGGGACAGATACGCAGTATTTT. It specifies CAVGGAGTDTQYF.

This clonotype has a count of ten or more. This chain connects TRBV28 to TRBJ2-7; 10 bases line up with TRBD2. V shed 6 bases, J shed 4 bases, and the junction held 18 bases outside the gene matches. Germline V CDR1 and CDR2: MDHEN, SYDVKM. The CDR3 contains 18 residues. CDR3 in amino acids: CASSQAASGRSVWYEQYF. As DNA, the CDR3 is TGTGCCAGCAGCCAAGCCGCTAGCGGGAGATCTGTGTGGTACGAGCAGTACTTC.

This clonotype was found many times. The chain is built from TRBV7-9 and TRBJ2-1; the D gene is possibly TRBD1 (6 bases). Trimming shortened V by 2 bases and J by 9 bases, and 17 bases separated the two germline ends. Germline assignment: CDR1 SEHNR and CDR2 FQNEAQ (reference sequence). This CDR3 region has 15 residues. The CDR3 reads CASSLPLSTGTEQFF. In DNA form, the CDR3 reads TGTGCCAGCAGCTTACCCCTCTCGACAGGTACTGAGCAGTTCTTC. Variable domain in full (rest from reference TRBV7-9 and TRBJ2-1): DTGVSQNPRHKITKRGQNVTFRCDPISEHNRLYWYRQTLGQGPEFLTYFQNEAQLEKSRLLSDRFSAERPKGSFSTLEIQRTEQGDSAMYLCASSLPLSTGTEQFFGPGTRLTVL.

This clonotype occurred many times. The chain joins TRBV3-1 to TRBJ2-3, with D possibly matching TRBD2 (5 bases). V was pared by 3 bases and J by 2 bases, with 12 bases between. Germline lookup yields CDR1 LGHDT and CDR2 YNNKEL (reference sequence). The CDR3 has 15 residues. The CDR3 loop reads CASSHRAVITDTQYF. The DNA for the CDR3 is TGTGCCAGCAGCCACCGAGCGGTAATCACAGATACGCAGTATTTT.

This clonotype has ten or more counts. V gene TRBV5-1 combines with J gene TRBJ1-6; tentative D call: TRBD1 (6 bases). The CDR3 totals 14 residues. The V gene's germline CDR1 is SGHRS and CDR2 YFSETQ. The V end lost 7 bases, the J end lost 5 bases, and 13 bases lay between the germline ends. The chain's CDR3 is CASGGQSDNSPLHF. The CDR3 nucleotides read TGCGCCAGCGGTGGACAGTCGGATAATTCACCCCTCCACTTT. Together with reference TRBV5-1 and TRBJ1-6, the CDR3 gives the full variable domain: KAGVTQTPRYLIKTRGQQVTLSCSPISGHRSVSWYQQTPGQGLQFLFEYFSETQRNKGNFPGRFSGRQFSNSRSEMNVSTLELGDSALYLCASGGQSDNSPLHFGNGTRLTVT.

This clonotype was found many times. The rearrangement joins TRBV5-1 to TRBJ2-2, with 7 bases aligning to TRBD2. Unmatched junction bases numbered 2, after V lost 3 bases and J lost 3 bases. Germline CDR1 SGHRS, CDR2 YFSETQ. The CDR3 is made up of 14 amino acids. The chain's CDR3 is CASSSTSDTGELFF. DNA for the CDR3: TGCGCCAGCAGCTCAACTAGCGACACCGGGGAGCTGTTTTTT.

This clonotype has a count of ten or more. The rearrangement links TRBV28 to TRBJ2-1; 11 bases fit TRBD1. V lost 1 base, J lost 6 bases, and 5 bases stayed unmatched. The CDR3 covers 16 residues. The germline V gene has CDR1 MDHEN and CDR2 SYDVKM. In DNA form, the CDR3 reads TGTGCCAGCAGTTTATTTGGACAGGGGGCGGGCAATGAGCAGTTCTTC. This codes for CASSLFGQGAGNEQFF.

This clonotype appeared many times. The V call is TRBV19, the J call TRBJ1-1; D is uncertain. Germline lookup yields CDR1 LNHDA and CDR2 SQIVND (reference sequence). Between the trimmed V and J ends, which lost 9 bases and 1 base, there was a span of 9 bases. CDR3 size: 12 residues. Here the CDR3 reads CASGPQNTEAFF. CDR3 in DNA: TGTGCCAGCGGACCGCAGAACACTGAAGCTTTCTTT.

This clonotype has a handful of counts. The chain couples TRBV10-3 to TRBJ1-1; 8 positions agree with TRBD1. CDR1 is ENHRY, CDR2 SYGVKD, per germline. This CDR3 comprises 14 residues. With V trimmed by 6 bases and J by 2 bases, 5 bases remained unmatched. The CDR3 region is CAISQGQGNTEAFF. CDR3 DNA: TGTGCCATCAGCCAAGGACAGGGAAACACTGAAGCTTTCTTT.

On this clonotype: This may be a read error, as it is one base from a much larger clone. The rearrangement links TRBV12-3 or TRBV12-4 to TRBJ1-2; tentative D call: TRBD1 (6 bases). Trimming took off 11 bases at V and 4 bases at J, with 20 bases between the two ends. The CDR3 has 14 amino acids. The CDR3 is CAGGSSRGLYGYTF. The CDR3 DNA reads TGTGCCGGCGGTTCTAGCAGGGGCCTCTATGGCTACACCTTC.

CDR3 amino acids: CASSTQTGSTEAFF. In DNA, the CDR3 is TGTGCCAGCAGTACTCAGACAGGGTCCACTGAAGCTTTCTTT. The V call is TRBV12-3 or TRBV12-4, the J call TRBJ1-1, with TRBD1 matching 7 bases. CDR3 length: 14 residues. V lost 5 bases to trimming and J lost 4 bases; unmatched junction nucleotides: 7.

This clonotype was found many times. This sequence joins TRBV2 and TRBJ1-5; D possibly corresponds to TRBD1 (5 bases). This CDR3 spans 16 amino acids. Between the trimmed V and J ends, which lost 4 bases and 4 bases, there was a span of 17 bases. The germline gives CDR1 SNHLY, CDR2 FYNNEI. This CDR3 reads CASSGFGIQENQPQHF. The CDR3 nucleotides are TGTGCCAGCAGTGGGTTTGGGATACAGGAAAATCAGCCCCAGCATTTT.

This clonotype occurred many times. The CDR3 coding sequence is TGCGCCAGCAGCTTCCCTAGCGGGGCGGGAGATACGCAGTATTTT. This codes for CASSFPSGAGDTQYF. The genes are TRBV5-1 and TRBJ2-3; 9 positions agree with TRBD2. V dropped 2 bases and J dropped 5; count of bases not matched to a gene: 6. Germline assignment: CDR1 SGHRS and CDR2 YFSETQ. This CDR3 has 15 amino acids. Using reference TRBV5-1 and TRBJ2-3 for the parts outside the CDR3, the full variable domain is KAGVTQTPRYLIKTRGQQVTLSCSPISGHRSVSWYQQTPGQGLQFLFEYFSETQRNKGNFPGRFSGRQFSNSRSEMNVSTLELGDSALYLCASSFPSGAGDTQYFGPGTRLTVL.

The V and J genes are TRBV7-2 and TRBJ2-7; D might be TRBD1 (5 bases). The CDR3 is 14 amino acids. The V gene lost 1 base and the J gene lost 7 bases, with 14 bases spanning the gap. CDR1 and CDR2 (germline): SGHTA, FQGNSA. CDR3 loop: CASSLGGSRREQYF. The CDR3 DNA sequence: TGTGCCAGCAGCTTAGGGGGCAGTCGTCGAGAGCAGTACTTC.

Ten or more counts support this clonotype. The V and J genes are TRBV15 and TRBJ2-3; D is undetermined. The CDR3 sequence is 11 residues long. Germline-derived CDR1 and CDR2 are LNHNV and YYDKDF (reference sequence). V was pared by 5 bases and J by 7 bases, with 7 bases between. The CDR3 sequence: CATSRRHTQYF. The CDR3, as DNA: TGTGCCACCAGCCGCCGGCATACGCAGTATTTT.

As for this clonotype: One end of the junction is discordant with germline, which a read error may explain. The V call is TRBV28, the J call TRBJ1-1; D may be TRBD1 (6 bases). This CDR3 spans 15 amino acids. Germline CDR1 MDHEN, CDR2 SYDVKM. CDR3 DNA: TGTGCCAGCAGTTTCTTTGGGGGCTTGAACACTGGAGCTTTCTTT. Translation gives CASSFFGGLNTGAFF.

This clonotype occurred many times. V is TRBV2 and J is TRBJ2-7, with 11 bases fitting TRBD2. V trimming: 7 bases; J trimming: 0 bases; junction bases outside the gene matches: 5. The CDR3 loop spans 15 amino acids. The V gene's germline CDR1 is SNHLY and CDR2 FYNNEI. The CDR3 reads CASNRLAGSSYEQYF. The CDR3 nucleotides read TGTGCCAGCAACAGACTAGCGGGAAGCTCCTACGAGCAGTACTTC.